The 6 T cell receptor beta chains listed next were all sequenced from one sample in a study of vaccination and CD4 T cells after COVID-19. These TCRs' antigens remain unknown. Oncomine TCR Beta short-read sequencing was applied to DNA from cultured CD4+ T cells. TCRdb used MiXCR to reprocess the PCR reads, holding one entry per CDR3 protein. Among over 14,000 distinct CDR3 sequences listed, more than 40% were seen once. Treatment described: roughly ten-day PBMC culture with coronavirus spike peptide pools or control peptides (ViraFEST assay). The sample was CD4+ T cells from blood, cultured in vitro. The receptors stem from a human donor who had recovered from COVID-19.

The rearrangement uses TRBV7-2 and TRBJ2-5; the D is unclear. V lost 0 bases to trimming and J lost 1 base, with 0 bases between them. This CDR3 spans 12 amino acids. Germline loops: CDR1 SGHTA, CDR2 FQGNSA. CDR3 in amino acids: CASSLAQETQYF. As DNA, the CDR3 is TGTGCCAGCAGCTTAGCCCAAGAGACCCAGTACTTC.

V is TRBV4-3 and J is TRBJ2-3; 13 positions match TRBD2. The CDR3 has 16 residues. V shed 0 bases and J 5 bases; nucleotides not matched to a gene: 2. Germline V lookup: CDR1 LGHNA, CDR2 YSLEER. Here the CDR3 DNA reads TGCGCCAGCAGCCAAGAACTAGCGGGAGGGGTAGATACGCAGTATTTT. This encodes CASSQELAGGVDTQYF.

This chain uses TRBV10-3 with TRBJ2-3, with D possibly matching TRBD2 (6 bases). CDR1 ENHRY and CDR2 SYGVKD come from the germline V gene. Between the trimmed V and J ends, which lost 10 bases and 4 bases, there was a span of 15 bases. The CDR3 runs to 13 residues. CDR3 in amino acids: CATREATPDTQYF. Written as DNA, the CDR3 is TGTGCCACCAGGGAGGCCACTCCAGATACGCAGTATTTT.

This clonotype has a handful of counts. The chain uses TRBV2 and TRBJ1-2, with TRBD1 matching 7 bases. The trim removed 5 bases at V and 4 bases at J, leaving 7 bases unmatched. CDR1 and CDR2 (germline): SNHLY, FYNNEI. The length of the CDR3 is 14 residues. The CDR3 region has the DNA TGTGCCAGCAGTCCGGGACAGAATCCCTATGGCTACACCTTC. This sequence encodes CASSPGQNPYGYTF. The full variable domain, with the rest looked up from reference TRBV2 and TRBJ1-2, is EPEVTQTPSHQVTQMGQEVILRCVPISNHLYFYWYRQILGQKVEFLVSFYNNEISEKSEIFDDQFSVERPDGSNFTLKIRSTKLEDSAMYFCASSPGQNPYGYTFGSGTRLTVV.

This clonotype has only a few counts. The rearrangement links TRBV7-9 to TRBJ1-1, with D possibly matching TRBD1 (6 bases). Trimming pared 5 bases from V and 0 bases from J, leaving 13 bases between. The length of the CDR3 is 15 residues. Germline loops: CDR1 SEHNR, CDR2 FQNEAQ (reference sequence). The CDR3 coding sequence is TGTGCCAGCAGCCCCCACACAGGGTTGAACACTGAAGCTTTCTTT. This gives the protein CASSPHTGLNTEAFF.

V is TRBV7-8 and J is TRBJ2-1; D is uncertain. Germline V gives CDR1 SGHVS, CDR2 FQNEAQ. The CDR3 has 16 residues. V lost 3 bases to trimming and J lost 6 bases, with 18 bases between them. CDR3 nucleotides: TGTGCCAGCAGCTTGTTAGGGATTCGATCGGTCAATGAGCAGTTCTTC. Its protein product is CASSLLGIRSVNEQFF.